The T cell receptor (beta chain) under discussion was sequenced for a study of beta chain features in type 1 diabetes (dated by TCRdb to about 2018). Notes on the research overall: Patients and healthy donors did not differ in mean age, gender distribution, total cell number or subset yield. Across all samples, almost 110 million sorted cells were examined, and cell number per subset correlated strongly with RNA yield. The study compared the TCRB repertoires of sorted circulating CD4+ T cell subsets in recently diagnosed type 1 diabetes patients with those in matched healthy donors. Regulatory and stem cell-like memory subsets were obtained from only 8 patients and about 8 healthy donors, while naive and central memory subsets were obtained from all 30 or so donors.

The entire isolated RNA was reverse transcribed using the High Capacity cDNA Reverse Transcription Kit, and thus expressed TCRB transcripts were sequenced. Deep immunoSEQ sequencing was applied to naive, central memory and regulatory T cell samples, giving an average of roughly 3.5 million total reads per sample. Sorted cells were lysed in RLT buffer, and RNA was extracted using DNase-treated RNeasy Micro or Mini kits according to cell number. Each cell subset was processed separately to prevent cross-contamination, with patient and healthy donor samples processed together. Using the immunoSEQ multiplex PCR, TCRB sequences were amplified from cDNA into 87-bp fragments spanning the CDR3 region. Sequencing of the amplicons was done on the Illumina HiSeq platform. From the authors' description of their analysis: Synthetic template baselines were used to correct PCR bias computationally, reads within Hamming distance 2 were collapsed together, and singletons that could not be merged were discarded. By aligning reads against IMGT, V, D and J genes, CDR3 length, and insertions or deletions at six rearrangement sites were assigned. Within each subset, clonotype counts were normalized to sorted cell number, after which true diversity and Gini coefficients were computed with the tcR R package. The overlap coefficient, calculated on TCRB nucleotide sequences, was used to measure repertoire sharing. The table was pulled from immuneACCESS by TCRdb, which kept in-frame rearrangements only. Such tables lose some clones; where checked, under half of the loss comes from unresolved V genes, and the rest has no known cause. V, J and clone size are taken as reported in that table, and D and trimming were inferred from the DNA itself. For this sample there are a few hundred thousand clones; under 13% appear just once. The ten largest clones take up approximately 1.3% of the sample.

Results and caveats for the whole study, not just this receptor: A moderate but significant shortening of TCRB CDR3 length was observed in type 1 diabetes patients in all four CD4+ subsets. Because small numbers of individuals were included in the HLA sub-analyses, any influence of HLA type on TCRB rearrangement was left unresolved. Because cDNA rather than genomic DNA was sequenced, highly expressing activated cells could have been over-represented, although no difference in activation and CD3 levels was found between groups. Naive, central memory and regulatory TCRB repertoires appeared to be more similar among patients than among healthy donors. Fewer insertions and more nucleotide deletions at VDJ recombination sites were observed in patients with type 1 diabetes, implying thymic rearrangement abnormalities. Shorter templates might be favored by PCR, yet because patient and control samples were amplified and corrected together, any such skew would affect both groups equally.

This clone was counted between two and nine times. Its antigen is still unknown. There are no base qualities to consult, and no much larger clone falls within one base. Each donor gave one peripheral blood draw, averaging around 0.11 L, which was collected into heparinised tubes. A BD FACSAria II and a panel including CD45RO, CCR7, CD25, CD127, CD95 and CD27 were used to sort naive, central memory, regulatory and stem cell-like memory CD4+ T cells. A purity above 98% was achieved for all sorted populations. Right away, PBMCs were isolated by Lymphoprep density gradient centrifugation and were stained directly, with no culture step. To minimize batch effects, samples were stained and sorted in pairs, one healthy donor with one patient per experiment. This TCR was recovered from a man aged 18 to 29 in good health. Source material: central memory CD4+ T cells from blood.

CDR3 region: CAISESAENTEAFF. The nucleotide sequence reads TGTGCCATCAGTGAGTCAGCAGAGAACACTGAAGCTTTCTTT. The chain is encoded by TRBV10-3 joined to TRBJ1-1; there is no confident call for the D gene. The junction shows trimming of 0 bases on V and 1 base on J, plus 6 bases between the germline ends. The CDR3, cysteine through phenylalanine, is 14 amino acids long. Only CDR3 DNA is held: 42 bases, read in frame from base 1. From the germline V gene, CDR1 is ENHRY and CDR2 is SYGVKD.